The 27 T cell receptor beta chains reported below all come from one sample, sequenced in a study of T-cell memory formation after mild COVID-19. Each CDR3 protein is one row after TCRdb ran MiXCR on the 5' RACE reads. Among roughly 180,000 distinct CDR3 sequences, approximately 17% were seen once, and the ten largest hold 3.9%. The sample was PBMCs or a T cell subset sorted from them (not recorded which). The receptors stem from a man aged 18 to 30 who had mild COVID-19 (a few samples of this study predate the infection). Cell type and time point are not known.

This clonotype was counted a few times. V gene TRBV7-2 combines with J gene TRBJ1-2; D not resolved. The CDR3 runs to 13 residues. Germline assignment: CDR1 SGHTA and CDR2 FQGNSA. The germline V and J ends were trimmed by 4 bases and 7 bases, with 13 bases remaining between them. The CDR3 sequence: CASSSPETFGYTF. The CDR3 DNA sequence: TGTGCCAGCAGCTCCCCCGAGACCTTTGGCTACACCTTC. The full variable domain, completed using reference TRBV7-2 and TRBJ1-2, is GAGVSQSPSNKVTEKGKDVELRCDPISGHTALYWYRQSLGQGLEFLIYFQGNSAPDKSGLPSDRFSAERTGGSVSTLTIQRTQQEDSAVYLCASSSPETFGYTFGSGTRLTVV.

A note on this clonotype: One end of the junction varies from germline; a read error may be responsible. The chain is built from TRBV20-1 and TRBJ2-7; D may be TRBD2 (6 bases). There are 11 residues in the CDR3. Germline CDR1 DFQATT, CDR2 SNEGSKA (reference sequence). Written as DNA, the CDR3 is TGCAGTGCCCCATCTGGGGAGGAGCGGTACTTC. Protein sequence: CSAPSGEERYF.

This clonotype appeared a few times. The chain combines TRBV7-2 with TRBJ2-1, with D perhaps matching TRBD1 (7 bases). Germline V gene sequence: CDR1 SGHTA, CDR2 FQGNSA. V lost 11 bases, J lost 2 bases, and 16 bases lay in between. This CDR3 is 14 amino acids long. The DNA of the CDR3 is TGTGCCTGGGGCAGGGGGGATGCCTACAATGAGCAGTTCTTC. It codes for CAWGRGDAYNEQFF.

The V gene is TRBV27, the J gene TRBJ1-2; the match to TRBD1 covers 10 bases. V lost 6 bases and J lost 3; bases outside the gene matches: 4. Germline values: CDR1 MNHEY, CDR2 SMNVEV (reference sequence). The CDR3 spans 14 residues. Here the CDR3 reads CASRRTGGDYGYTF. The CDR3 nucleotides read TGTGCCAGCAGACGGACAGGGGGGGACTATGGCTACACCTTC.

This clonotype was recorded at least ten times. The CDR3 nucleotides are TGCGCCAGCAGCTTACGTGGCGAACCCAATCAGCCCCAGCATTTT. Translated, it gives CASSLRGEPNQPQHF. The J gene is TRBJ1-5, the V gene TRBV5-1, with D hard to call. V was cut by 2 bases and J by 3 bases, with 12 bases left in between. This CDR3 region has 15 residues. Germline CDR1 SGHRS, CDR2 YFSETQ.

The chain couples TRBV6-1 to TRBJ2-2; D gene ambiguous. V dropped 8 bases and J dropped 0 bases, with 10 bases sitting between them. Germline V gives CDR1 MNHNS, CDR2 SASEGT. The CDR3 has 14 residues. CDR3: CASRRAANTGELFF. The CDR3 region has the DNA TGTGCCAGCCGTAGAGCAGCGAACACCGGGGAGCTGTTTTTT.

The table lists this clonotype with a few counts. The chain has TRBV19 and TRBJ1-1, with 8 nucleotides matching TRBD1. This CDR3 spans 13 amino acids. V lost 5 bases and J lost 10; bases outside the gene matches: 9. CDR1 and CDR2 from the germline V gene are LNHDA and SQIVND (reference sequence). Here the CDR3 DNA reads TGTGCCAGTAGTGGGCCAGGGGGCTGGGGAGCTTTCTTT. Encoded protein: CASSGPGGWGAFF.

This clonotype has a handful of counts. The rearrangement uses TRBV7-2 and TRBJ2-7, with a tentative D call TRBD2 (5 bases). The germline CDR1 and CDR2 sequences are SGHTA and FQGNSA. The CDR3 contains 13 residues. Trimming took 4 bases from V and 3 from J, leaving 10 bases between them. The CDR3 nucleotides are TGTGCCAGCAGCTCCCAGGCGGGCTACGAGCAGTACGTC. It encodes CASSSQAGYEQYV.

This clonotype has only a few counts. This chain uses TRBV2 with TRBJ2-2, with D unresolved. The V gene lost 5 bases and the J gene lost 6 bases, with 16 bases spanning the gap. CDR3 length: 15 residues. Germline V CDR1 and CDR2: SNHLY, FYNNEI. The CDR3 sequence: CASSPYLPGSGELFF. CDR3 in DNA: TGTGCCAGCAGTCCATATCTCCCCGGGTCCGGGGAGCTGTTTTTT.

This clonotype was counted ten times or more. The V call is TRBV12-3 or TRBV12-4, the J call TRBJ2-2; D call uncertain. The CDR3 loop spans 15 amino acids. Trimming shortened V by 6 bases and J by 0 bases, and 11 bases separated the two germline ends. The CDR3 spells CASRTGFPNTGELFF. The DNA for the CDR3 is TGTGCCAGCAGGACCGGGTTCCCGAACACCGGGGAGCTGTTTTTT.

The CDR3 bases are TGCAGTGCTAGATCCCGAGGGGGAGAGACCCAGTACTTC. It yields the protein CSARSRGGETQYF. The chain uses TRBV20-1 and TRBJ2-5, with D perhaps TRBD1 (6 bases). CDR1 and CDR2 from the germline V gene are DFQATT and SNEGSKA (reference sequence). This CDR3 has 13 residues. V was pared by 2 bases and J by 4 bases, with 11 bases between.

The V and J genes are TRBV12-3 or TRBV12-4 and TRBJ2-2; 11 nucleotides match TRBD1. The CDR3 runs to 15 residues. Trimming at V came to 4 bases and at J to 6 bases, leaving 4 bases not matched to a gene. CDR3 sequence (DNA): TGTGCCAGCAGTTACGGGACAGGGGGGCCCGGGGAGCTGTTTTTT. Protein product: CASSYGTGGPGELFF.

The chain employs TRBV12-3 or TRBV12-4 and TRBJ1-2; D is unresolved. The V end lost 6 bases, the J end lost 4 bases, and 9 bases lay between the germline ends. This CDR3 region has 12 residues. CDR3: CASSRTVYGYTF. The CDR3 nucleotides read TGTGCCAGCAGCCGAACAGTCTATGGCTACACCTTC.

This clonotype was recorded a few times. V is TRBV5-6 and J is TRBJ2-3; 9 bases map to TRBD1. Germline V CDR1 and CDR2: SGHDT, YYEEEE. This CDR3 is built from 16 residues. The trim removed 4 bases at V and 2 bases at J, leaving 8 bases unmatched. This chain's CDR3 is CASSLQGAGNTDTQYF. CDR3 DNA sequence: TGTGCCAGCAGCCTACAGGGGGCTGGGAACACAGATACGCAGTATTTT.

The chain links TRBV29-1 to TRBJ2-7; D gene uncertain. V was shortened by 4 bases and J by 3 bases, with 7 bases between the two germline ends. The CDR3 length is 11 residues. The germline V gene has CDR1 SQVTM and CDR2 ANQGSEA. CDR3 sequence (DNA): TGCAGCGTTGGATCCATCTACGAGCAGTACTTC. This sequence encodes CSVGSIYEQYF.

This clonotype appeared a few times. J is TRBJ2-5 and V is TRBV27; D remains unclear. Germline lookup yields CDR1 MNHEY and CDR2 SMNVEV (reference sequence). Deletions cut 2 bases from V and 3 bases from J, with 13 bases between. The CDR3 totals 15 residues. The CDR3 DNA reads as TGTGCCAGCAGTTTAGGTCGGGTAGTGGAAGAGACCCAGTACTTC. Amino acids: CASSLGRVVEETQYF.

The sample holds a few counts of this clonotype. CDR3 nucleotides: TGTGCCAGCGAGGCAGGGGACGTTGACGAGACCCAGTACTTC. Amino acids: CASEAGDVDETQYF. The chain links TRBV6-1 to TRBJ2-5; D is perhaps TRBD1 (6 bases). Germline V gene data show CDR1 as MNHNS and CDR2 as SASEGT. This CDR3 is built from 14 residues. V lost 8 bases and J lost 5, with 18 bases in between.

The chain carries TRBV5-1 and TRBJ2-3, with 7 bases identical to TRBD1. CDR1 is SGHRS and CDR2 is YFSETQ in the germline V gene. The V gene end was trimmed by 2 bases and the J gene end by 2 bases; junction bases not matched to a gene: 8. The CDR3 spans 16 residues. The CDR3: CASSFWTGRSTDTQYF. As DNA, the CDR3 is TGCGCCAGCAGCTTTTGGACAGGCCGATCCACAGATACGCAGTATTTT.

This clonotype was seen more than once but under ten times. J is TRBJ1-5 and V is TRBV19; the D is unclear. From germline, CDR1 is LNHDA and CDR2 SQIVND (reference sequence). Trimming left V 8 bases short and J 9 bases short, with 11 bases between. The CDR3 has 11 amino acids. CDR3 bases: TGTGCCAGTCGCTCCCGGGGGCCCCAGCATTTT. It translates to CASRSRGPQHF.

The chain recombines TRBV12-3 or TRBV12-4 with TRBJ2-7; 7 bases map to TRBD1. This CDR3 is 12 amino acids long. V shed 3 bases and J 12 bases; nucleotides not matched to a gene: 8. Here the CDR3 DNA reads TGTGCCAGCAGTTTTGCCGGACAGGCTTTGTACTTC. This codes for CASSFAGQALYF.

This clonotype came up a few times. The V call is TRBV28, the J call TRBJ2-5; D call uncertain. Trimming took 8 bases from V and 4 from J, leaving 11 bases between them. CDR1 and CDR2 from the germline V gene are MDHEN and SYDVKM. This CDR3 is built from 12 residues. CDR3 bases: TGTGCCAGCGGTCGACCGAGAGAGACCCAGTACTTC. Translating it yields CASGRPRETQYF. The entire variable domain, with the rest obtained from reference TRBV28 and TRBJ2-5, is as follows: DVKVTQSSRYLVKRTGEKVFLECVQDMDHENMFWYRQDPGLGLRLIYFSYDVKMKEKGDIPEGYSVSREKKERFSLILESASTNQTSMYLCASGRPRETQYFGPGTRLLVL.

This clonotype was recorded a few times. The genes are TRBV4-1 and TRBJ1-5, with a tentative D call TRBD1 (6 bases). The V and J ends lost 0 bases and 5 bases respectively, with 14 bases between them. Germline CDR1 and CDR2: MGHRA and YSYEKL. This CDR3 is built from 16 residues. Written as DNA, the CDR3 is TGCGCCAGCAGCCAAGACTTGGACAGCCAACATCAGCCCCAGCATTTT. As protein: CASSQDLDSQHQPQHF.

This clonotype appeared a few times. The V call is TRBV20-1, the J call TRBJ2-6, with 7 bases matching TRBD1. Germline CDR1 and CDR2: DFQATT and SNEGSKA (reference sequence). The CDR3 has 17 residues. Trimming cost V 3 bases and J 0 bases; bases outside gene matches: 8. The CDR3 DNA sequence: TGCAGTGCTAGTGATCGGGACAGCCCCTCTGGGGCCAACGTCCTGACTTTC. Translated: CSASDRDSPSGANVLTF.

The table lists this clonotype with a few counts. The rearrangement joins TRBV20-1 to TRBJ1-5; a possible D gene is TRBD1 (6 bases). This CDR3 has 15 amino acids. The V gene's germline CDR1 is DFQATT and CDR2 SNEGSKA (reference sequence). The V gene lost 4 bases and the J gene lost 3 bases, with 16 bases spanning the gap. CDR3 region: CSATKHTGPNQPQHF. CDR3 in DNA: TGCAGTGCTACTAAGCACACAGGGCCCAATCAGCCCCAGCATTTT.

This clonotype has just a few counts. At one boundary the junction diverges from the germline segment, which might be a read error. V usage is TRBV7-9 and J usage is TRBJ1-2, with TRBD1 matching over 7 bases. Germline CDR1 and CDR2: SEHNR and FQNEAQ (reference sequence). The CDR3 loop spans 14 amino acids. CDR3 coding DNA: TGTGCCAGCACCTTAGGATTCAGGGGGTATGGCTACACCTTC. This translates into CASTLGFRGYGYTF. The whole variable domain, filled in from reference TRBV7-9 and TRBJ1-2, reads DTGVSQNPRHKITKRGQNVTFRCDPISEHNRLYWYRQTLGQGPEFLTYFQNEAQLEKSRLLSDRFSAERPKGSFSTLEIQRTEQGDSAMYLCASTLGFRGYGYTFGSGTRLTVV.

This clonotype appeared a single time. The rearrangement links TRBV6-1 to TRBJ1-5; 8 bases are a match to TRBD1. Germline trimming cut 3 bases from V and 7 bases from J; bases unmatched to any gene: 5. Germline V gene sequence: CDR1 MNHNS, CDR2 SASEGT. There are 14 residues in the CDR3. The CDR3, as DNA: TGTGCCAGCAGTGATTTACAGGGGGACCAGCCCCAGCATTTT. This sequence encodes CASSDLQGDQPQHF.

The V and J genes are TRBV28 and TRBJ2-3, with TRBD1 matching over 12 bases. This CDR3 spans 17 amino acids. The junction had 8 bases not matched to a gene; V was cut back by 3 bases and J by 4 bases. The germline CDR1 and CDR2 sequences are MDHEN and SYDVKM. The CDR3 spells CASSFFTGTGGSDTQYF. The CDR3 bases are TGTGCCAGCAGTTTTTTTACCGGGACAGGGGGCTCAGATACGCAGTATTTT.